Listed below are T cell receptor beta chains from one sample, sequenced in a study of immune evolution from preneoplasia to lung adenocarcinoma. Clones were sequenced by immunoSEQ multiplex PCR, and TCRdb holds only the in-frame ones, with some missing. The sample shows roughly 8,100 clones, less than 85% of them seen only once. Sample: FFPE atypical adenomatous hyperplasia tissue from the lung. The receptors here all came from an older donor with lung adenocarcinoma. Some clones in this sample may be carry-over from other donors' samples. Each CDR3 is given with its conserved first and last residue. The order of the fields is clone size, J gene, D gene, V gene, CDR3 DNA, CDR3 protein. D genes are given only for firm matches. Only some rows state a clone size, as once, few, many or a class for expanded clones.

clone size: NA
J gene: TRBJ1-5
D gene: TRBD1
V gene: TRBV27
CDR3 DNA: TGTGCCAGCAGTATACAGGGGGGGAATCAGCCCCAGCATTTT
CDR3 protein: CASSIQGGNQPQHF

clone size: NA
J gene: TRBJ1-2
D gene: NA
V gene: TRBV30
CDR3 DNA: TGTGCCTGGAGACCGGTGACAGGTGGCTACACCTTC
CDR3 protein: CAWRPVTGGYTF

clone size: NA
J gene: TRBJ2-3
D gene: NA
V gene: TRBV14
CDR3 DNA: TGTGCCAGCAGCCAAGTGGGACGGGGAGATACGCAGTATTTT
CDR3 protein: CASSQVGRGDTQYF

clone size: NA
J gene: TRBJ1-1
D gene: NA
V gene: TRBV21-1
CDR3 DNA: TGTGCCAGCAGCATACTTCCTGGGCAAGCTTTCTTT
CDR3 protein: CASSILPGQAFF

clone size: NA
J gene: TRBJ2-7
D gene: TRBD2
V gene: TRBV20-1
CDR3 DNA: TGCAGTGCTGGCCGCGGGAGCGAGCAGTACTTC
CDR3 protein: CSAGRGSEQYF

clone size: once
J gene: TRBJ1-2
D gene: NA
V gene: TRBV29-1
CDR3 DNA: TGCAGCGTTGTAAGGGGCGACTATGGCTACACCTTC
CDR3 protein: CSVVRGDYGYTF

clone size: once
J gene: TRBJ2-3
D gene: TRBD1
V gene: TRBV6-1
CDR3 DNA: TGTGCCAGCAGTGAGGGACAGAGTGCGGATACGCAGTATTTT
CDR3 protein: CASSEGQSADTQYF

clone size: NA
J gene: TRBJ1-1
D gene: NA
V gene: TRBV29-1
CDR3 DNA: TGCAGCGTTACCAGGACTGAAGCTTTCTTT
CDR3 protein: CSVTRTEAFF

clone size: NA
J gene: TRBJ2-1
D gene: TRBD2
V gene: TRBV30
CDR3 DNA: TGTGCCTGGAGTCGACGGGAGGACTCCTACAATGAGCAGTTCTTC
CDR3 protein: CAWSRREDSYNEQFF

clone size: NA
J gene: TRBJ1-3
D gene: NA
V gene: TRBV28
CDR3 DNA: TGTGCCAGCAGTTTAAGTACAGGCTCTGGAAACACCATATATTTT
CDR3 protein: CASSLSTGSGNTIYF

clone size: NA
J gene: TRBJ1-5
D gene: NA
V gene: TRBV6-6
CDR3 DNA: TGTGCCAGCAGTCAGAGGACGCTTGACCCCCAGCATTTT
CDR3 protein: CASSQRTLDPQHF

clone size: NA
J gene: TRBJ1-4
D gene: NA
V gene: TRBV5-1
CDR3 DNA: TGCGCCAGCAGCACAGGAGGAGGGGAAAAACTGTTTTTT
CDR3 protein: CASSTGGGEKLFF

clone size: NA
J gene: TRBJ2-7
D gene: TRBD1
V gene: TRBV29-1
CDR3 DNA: TGCAGCGTACGGGACAGTTCGGGCGAGCAGTACTTC
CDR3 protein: CSVRDSSGEQYF

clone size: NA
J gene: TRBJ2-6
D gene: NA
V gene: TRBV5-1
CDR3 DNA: TGCGCCAGCAGCTCGGCTAATAGACCGTCTCCACACTCTGGGGCCAACGTCCTGACTTTC
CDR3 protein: CASSSANRPSPHSGANVLTF

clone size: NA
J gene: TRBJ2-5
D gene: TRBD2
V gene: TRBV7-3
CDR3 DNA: TGTGCCAGCAGCTATATGGGGACTAGCGGTGAGACCCAGTACTTC
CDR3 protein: CASSYMGTSGETQYF

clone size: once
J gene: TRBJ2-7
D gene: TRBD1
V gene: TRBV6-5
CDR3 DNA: TGTGCCAGCAGTCCCGGGACAGGGGCAACCTACGAGCAGTACTTC
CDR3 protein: CASSPGTGATYEQYF

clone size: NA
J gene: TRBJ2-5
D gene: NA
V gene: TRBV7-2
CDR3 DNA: TGTGCCAGCAGCTTTGGGCTGTGGGAGACCCAGTACTTC
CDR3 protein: CASSFGLWETQYF

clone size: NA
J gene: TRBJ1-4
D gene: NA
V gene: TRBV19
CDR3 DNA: TGTGCCAGTAGTGGGGGGGCAGCAACAACTAATGAAAAACTGTTTTTT
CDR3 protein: CASSGGAATTNEKLFF

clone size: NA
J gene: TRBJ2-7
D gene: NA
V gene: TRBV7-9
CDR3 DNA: TGTGCCAGCAGCTCCTCAGCCCCTGGGTACTTC
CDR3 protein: CASSSSAPGYF

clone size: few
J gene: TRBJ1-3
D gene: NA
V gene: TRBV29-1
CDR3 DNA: TGCAGCGTTGAACCGGATGGCGGCACCATATATTTT
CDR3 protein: CSVEPDGGTIYF

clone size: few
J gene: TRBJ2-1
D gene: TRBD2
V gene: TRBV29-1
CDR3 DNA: TGCAGCGTTGGTTCGGCGGGAGGTTCCTACAATGAGCAGTTCTTC
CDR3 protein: CSVGSAGGSYNEQFF

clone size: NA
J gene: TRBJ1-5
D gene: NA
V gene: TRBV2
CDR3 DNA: TGTGCCAGCAGTGATAGGGCAGGGAGCAATCAGCCCCAGCATTTT
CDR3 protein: CASSDRAGSNQPQHF